Sequencing of this T cell receptor (beta chain) was carried out in a study of blood T cell repertoires in COVID-19. Across the study: Samples taken during acute and convalescent COVID-19 were collected in the United States, Italy and Spain. Sample material is recorded as cDNA or gDNA derived from T cells, B-cell-depleted T cells, or PBMCs.

The CDR3 is 13 amino acids. CDR1 is SEHNR and CDR2 is FQNEAQ in the germline V gene (reference sequence). V was clipped by 5 bases and J by 7 bases, with 11 bases between them. Under the authors' procedure: For nucleated cells, counts were estimated from reference gene primer amplification. Profiling relied on immunoSEQ multiplex PCR, and the TCRdb table lists in-frame clones only, not all of them. V, J and clone size derive from that table, while D and trimming were established from the DNA sequence. Here the sample spans some 60,000 clones, around 84% being singletons. The sequenced sample consisted of peripheral blood. This TCR derives from an older man with acute or convalescent COVID-19. The J gene is TRBJ1-4, the V gene TRBV7-9; D unclear. For the CDR3, the DNA is TGTGCCAGCAGCAAAGCAGAACTTGAAAAACTGTTTTTT. The encoded protein is CASSKAELEKLFF.